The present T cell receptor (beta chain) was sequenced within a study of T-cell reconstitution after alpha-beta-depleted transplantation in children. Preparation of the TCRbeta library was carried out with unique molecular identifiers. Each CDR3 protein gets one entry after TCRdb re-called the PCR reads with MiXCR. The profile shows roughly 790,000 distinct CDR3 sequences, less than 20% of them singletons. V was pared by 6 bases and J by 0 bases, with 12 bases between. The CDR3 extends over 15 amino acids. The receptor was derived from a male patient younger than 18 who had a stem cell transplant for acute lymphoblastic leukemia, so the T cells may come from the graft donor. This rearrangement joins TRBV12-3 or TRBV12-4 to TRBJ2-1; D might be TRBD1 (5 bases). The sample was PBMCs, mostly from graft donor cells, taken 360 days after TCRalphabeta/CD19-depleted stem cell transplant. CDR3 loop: CASSREFSSYNEQFF. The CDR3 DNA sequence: TGTGCCAGCAGCAGGGAATTTAGCTCCTACAATGAGCAGTTCTTC.